Each of the 23 T cell receptor beta chains below was sequenced from the same sample in a study of T cells after yellow fever vaccination. Each CDR3 protein is one row after TCRdb ran MiXCR on the 5' RACE reads. The sample gives 300,000 to 350,000 distinct CDR3 sequences, around 10% of which show up once; about 3% is in the top ten. This sample comprised CD4+ T cells sorted from PBMCs, obtained 45 days after the yellow fever booster vaccination. The receptors originated from a young man who received the YFV17D yellow fever vaccine.

The chain employs TRBV28 and TRBJ2-3, with 12 bases matching TRBD1. Germline CDR1 reads MDHEN; CDR2 reads SYDVKM. The CDR3 has 17 residues. The V segment lost 10 bases and the J segment 3 bases; nucleotides outside the gene matches: 14. DNA for the CDR3: TGTGCCATCGAAGGGACAGGGGGCCGTGGTAAGACAGATACGCAGTATTTT. It codes for CAIEGTGGRGKTDTQYF.

V usage is TRBV6-5 and J usage is TRBJ1-4; D may be TRBD1 (5 bases). This CDR3 spans 15 amino acids. Between the trimmed V and J ends, which lost 3 bases and 8 bases, there was a span of 16 bases. The germline CDR1 and CDR2 sequences are MNHEY and SVGAGI. Here the CDR3 reads CASSYQKGLGEKLFF. CDR3 nucleotide sequence: TGTGCCAGCAGTTATCAGAAGGGGCTAGGAGAAAAACTGTTTTTT.

This clonotype was picked up many times. The chain combines TRBV20-1 with TRBJ2-3; 14 nucleotides align to TRBD2. The germline V gene encodes CDR1 DFQATT and CDR2 SNEGSKA (reference sequence). The trim removed 3 bases at V and 3 bases at J, leaving 2 bases unmatched. This CDR3 region has 15 residues. The CDR3 nucleotides are TGCAGTGCTAGGGGGACTAGCGGGGGAACAGATACGCAGTATTTT. Protein sequence: CSARGTSGGTDTQYF.

This clonotype was observed a handful of times. The rearrangement joins TRBV12-3 or TRBV12-4 to TRBJ1-1; D not certain. CDR3 length equals 11 residues. The V and J ends lost 6 bases and 4 bases respectively, with 6 bases between them. CDR3 residues: CASRRFTEAFF. The CDR3 DNA sequence: TGTGCCAGCAGGAGGTTCACTGAAGCTTTCTTT.

With regard to this clonotype: This could be a read error, since a much larger clone is one nucleotide away. J is TRBJ1-1 and V is TRBV6-5; weak D call: TRBD1 (6 bases). Trimming removed 6 bases from V and 1 base from J, with 9 bases in between. This CDR3 region has 13 residues. CDR1 and CDR2 from the germline V gene are MNHEY and SVGAGI. CDR3 DNA: TGTGCCAGCAGCAAACAGGGGAACACTGAAGCTTTCTTT. Protein product: CASSKQGNTEAFF.

This clonotype was seen a handful of times. The gene calls are TRBV3-1 and TRBJ2-7; D gene unclear. The ends were cut back, 5 bases at V and 7 bases at J, with 9 bases in the middle. This CDR3 contains 11 residues. Germline CDR1 and CDR2: LGHDT and YNNKEL (reference sequence). The CDR3 bases are TGTGCCAGCAGCTTCCTGAATGAGCAGTACTTC. It codes for CASSFLNEQYF.

The chain recombines TRBV10-1 with TRBJ2-3, with 8 bases aligning to TRBD2. The CDR3 extends over 14 amino acids. V gave up 3 bases and J gave up 6 bases; unmatched junction bases: 5. Looked up from germline, CDR1 is WNHNN and CDR2 is SYGVQD (reference sequence). The CDR3 loop is CASSDRGGEDTQYF. In DNA, the CDR3 is TGCGCCAGCAGTGACCGGGGGGGCGAGGATACGCAGTATTTT.

This clonotype has at least ten counts. The chain recombines TRBV5-4 with TRBJ2-3; D perhaps matches TRBD2 (5 bases). Trimming removed 0 bases at V and 6 bases at J, with 14 bases between. The germline V gene has CDR1 SGHNT and CDR2 YYREEE (reference sequence). The CDR3 totals 15 residues. The CDR3 here is CASSLGRQGSDTQYF. The CDR3 coding sequence is TGTGCCAGCAGCTTGGGGAGGCAAGGGTCGGATACGCAGTATTTT.

The table lists this clonotype with a few counts. J is TRBJ1-1 and V is TRBV5-6; the D gene is possibly TRBD1 (5 bases). Germline V CDR1 and CDR2: SGHDT, YYEEEE. The germline V and J ends were trimmed by 4 bases and 0 bases, with 19 bases remaining between them. The CDR3 has 17 amino acids. In DNA, the CDR3 is TGTGCCAGCAGCCGAATCCTGGCGCGACAGATGAACACTGAAGCTTTCTTT. Amino acid sequence: CASSRILARQMNTEAFF.

This clonotype has a count of ten or more. The rearrangement uses TRBV7-3 and TRBJ2-5; D uncertain. Between the trimmed V and J ends, which lost 5 bases and 4 bases, there was a span of 14 bases. This CDR3 has 14 residues. The germline CDR1 and CDR2 sequences are SGHTA and FQGTGA. The CDR3 loop reads CASSPSSFGETQYF. The CDR3 DNA reads TGTGCCAGCAGCCCCTCTAGTTTCGGAGAGACCCAGTACTTC.

This chain links TRBV4-1 with TRBJ2-1; D gene uncertain. CDR1 and CDR2 from the germline V gene are MGHRA and YSYEKL. This CDR3 contains 16 residues. V lost 1 base to trimming and J lost 6 bases, with 16 bases between them. This CDR3 reads CASSQVGRNRLNEQFF. Written as DNA, the CDR3 is TGCGCCAGCAGCCAAGTAGGTAGGAACAGACTCAATGAGCAGTTCTTC.

In its sample, this clonotype was seen a few times. The rearrangement uses TRBV7-9 and TRBJ2-5, with D unresolved. Germline V gene data show CDR1 as SEHNR and CDR2 as FQNEAQ (reference sequence). Trimming removed 0 bases at V and 5 bases at J, with 7 bases between. The CDR3 spans 13 residues. The CDR3 nucleotides read TGTGCCAGCAGCTTAGCGGGGATTGAGACCCAGTACTTC. Its protein product is CASSLAGIETQYF.

The V gene is TRBV28, the J gene TRBJ2-7; 8 nucleotides match TRBD1. Trimming at V came to 5 bases and at J to 2 bases, leaving 5 bases not matched to a gene. The germline V gene encodes CDR1 MDHEN and CDR2 SYDVKM. The CDR3 spans 14 residues. The CDR3 sequence: CASSPGTGAYEQYV. The CDR3 DNA reads as TGTGCCAGCAGTCCGGGGACAGGTGCCTACGAGCAGTACGTC.

This clonotype came up a few times. The chain employs TRBV6-5 and TRBJ1-2; D remains ambiguous. CDR1 MNHEY and CDR2 SVGAGI come from the germline V gene. Trimming cost V 6 bases and J 8 bases, with 10 bases left between them. This CDR3 has 11 amino acids. CDR3 in DNA: TGTGCCAGCAGGGCTAATGGGGGCTACACCTTC. Translation: CASRANGGYTF.

This clonotype occurred many times. CDR3 sequence (DNA): TGCGCCAGCAGCCAAGGCCCGGACAACACCCAGTACTTC. It specifies CASSQGPDNTQYF. The genes are TRBV4-3 and TRBJ2-5; TRBD1 is a possible D gene (5 bases). This CDR3 contains 13 residues. Trimming shortened V by 1 base and J by 8 bases, and 11 bases separated the two germline ends. The germline V gene encodes CDR1 LGHNA and CDR2 YSLEER.

This clonotype has only a few counts. The chain uses TRBV12-3 or TRBV12-4 and TRBJ1-1; D ambiguous. Trimming pared 7 bases from V and 5 bases from J, leaving 14 bases between. The CDR3 covers 13 residues. Here the CDR3 reads CASKEYPRTEAFF. CDR3 nucleotides: TGTGCCAGCAAAGAGTACCCCAGGACTGAAGCTTTCTTT.

Here the CDR3 reads CSGAGGLWETQYF. The CDR3 DNA reads as TGCAGTGGGGCGGGGGGCCTGTGGGAGACCCAGTACTTC. V is TRBV20-1 and J is TRBJ2-5; 8 bases map to TRBD2. Germline V gene data show CDR1 as DFQATT and CDR2 as SNEGSKA (reference sequence). The ends lost 7 bases at V and 5 bases at J; junction bases unmatched: 9. The CDR3 totals 13 residues.

This clonotype was observed a few times. This chain connects TRBV12-3 or TRBV12-4 to TRBJ1-1; D not resolved. The CDR3 consists of 14 residues. Between the trimmed V and J ends, which lost 5 bases and 7 bases, there was a span of 17 bases. CDR3 amino acids: CASSPRWMVNEAFF. CDR3 nucleotides: TGTGCCAGCAGTCCCCGATGGATGGTGAATGAAGCTTTCTTT.

The chain has TRBV6-1 and TRBJ2-7; no firm D call. The CDR3 has 13 amino acids. The V end lost 2 bases, the J end lost 7 bases, and 12 bases lay between the germline ends. The germline CDR1 and CDR2 sequences are MNHNS and SASEGT. Here the CDR3 DNA reads TGTGCCAGCAGTGAATGGTGGAGTCGGGAGCAGTACTTC. It translates to CASSEWWSREQYF.

The J gene is TRBJ2-2, the V gene TRBV7-2; 10 bases are shared with TRBD2. V lost 6 bases and J lost 7; bases outside the gene matches: 8. This CDR3 is 15 amino acids long. The V gene's germline CDR1 is SGHTA and CDR2 FQGNSA. The CDR3: CASRVLAGLFGELFF. The CDR3 nucleotides read TGTGCCAGCAGGGTACTAGCGGGGTTGTTCGGGGAGCTGTTTTTT.

This clonotype was found a few times. This chain uses TRBV10-3 with TRBJ2-2; a possible D gene is TRBD1 (6 bases). Trimming took off 10 bases at V and 0 bases at J, with 12 bases between the two ends. The germline V gene has CDR1 ENHRY and CDR2 SYGVKD. The CDR3 runs to 14 residues. CDR3 protein: CATIQGPNTGELFF. The CDR3 region has the DNA TGTGCCACCATACAGGGACCGAACACCGGGGAGCTGTTTTTT.

This chain uses TRBV24-1 with TRBJ1-1; 8 bases fit TRBD1. Germline lookup yields CDR1 KGHDR and CDR2 SFDVKD. V lost 3 bases, J lost 1 base, and 3 bases stayed unmatched. The CDR3 has 15 amino acids. CDR3 coding DNA: TGTGCCACCAGTGATACCGGACAGGGGAACACTGAAGCTTTCTTT. It translates to CATSDTGQGNTEAFF.

The CDR3 DNA reads TGTGCCAGTAGTTCGGGGGACTCCAGGGGGACCCAGTACTTC. Encoded protein: CASSSGDSRGTQYF. V is TRBV19 and J is TRBJ2-5; D possibly matches TRBD1 or TRBD2 (6 bases each). Germline lookup yields CDR1 LNHDA and CDR2 SQIVND (reference sequence). Trimming stripped 5 bases from V and 7 bases from J, with 17 bases between. The CDR3 spans 14 residues. The entire variable domain, with the rest obtained from reference TRBV19 and TRBJ2-5, is as follows: DGGITQSPKYLFRKEGQNVTLSCEQNLNHDAMYWYRQDPGQGLRLIYYSQIVNDFQKGDIAEGYSVSREKKESFPLTVTSAQKNPTAFYLCASSSGDSRGTQYFGPGTRLLVL.